These 30 T cell receptor beta chains were sequenced from one sample in a study of identifying expanded T cells in peripheral blood. Profiled with immunoSEQ multiplex PCR; TCRdb holds only in-frame clones, not every one. The table lists tens of thousands of clones, roughly 81% of them singletons. Sequencing used blood. Receptor source: a person aged 18 to 69 in good health.

The J gene is TRBJ1-2, the V gene TRBV7-9; D not certain. V lost 5 bases, J lost 4 bases, and 5 bases lay in between. The CDR3 runs to 11 residues. CDR1 SEHNR and CDR2 FQNEAQ come from the germline V gene (reference sequence). The CDR3 DNA reads TGTGCCAGCAGCCCCAGCTATGGCTACACCTTC. Translated, it gives CASSPSYGYTF. The full variable domain, with the rest looked up from reference TRBV7-9 and TRBJ1-2, is DTGVSQNPRHKITKRGQNVTFRCDPISEHNRLYWYRQTLGQGPEFLTYFQNEAQLEKSRLLSDRFSAERPKGSFSTLEIQRTEQGDSAMYLCASSPSYGYTFGSGTRLTVV.

The chain has TRBV11-3 and TRBJ1-4; D may be TRBD1 (5 bases). Germline loops: CDR1 SGHNT, CDR2 YENEEA. V was trimmed by 4 bases and J by 8 bases, leaving 11 bases between them. This CDR3 is 13 amino acids long. CDR3 DNA sequence: TGTGCCAGCAGCTCAGGGAACCGAGAAAAACTGTTTTTT. Protein: CASSSGNREKLFF.

CDR3 loop: CAISGTDGRKLFF. Written as DNA, the CDR3 is TGTGCCATCAGTGGGACAGACGGGCGAAAACTGTTTTTT. V gene TRBV10-3 combines with J gene TRBJ1-4, with D tentatively TRBD1 (6 bases). There are 13 residues in the CDR3. The germline V gene has CDR1 ENHRY and CDR2 SYGVKD. V was trimmed by 4 bases and J by 10 bases, leaving 13 bases between them.

The chain links TRBV2 to TRBJ1-1, with a possible D match to TRBD1 (6 bases). The length of the CDR3 is 15 residues. Germline CDR1 and CDR2: SNHLY and FYNNEI. Trimming shortened V by 7 bases and J by 1 base, and 16 bases separated the two germline ends. The DNA for the CDR3 is TGTGCCAGCAAGAAGCTGACAGGATCGAACACTGAAGCTTTCTTT. It specifies CASKKLTGSNTEAFF. Together with reference TRBV2 and TRBJ1-1, the CDR3 gives the full variable domain: EPEVTQTPSHQVTQMGQEVILRCVPISNHLYFYWYRQILGQKVEFLVSFYNNEISEKSEIFDDQFSVERPDGSNFTLKIRSTKLEDSAMYFCASKKLTGSNTEAFFGQGTRLTVV.

The sample holds a few counts of this clone. The chain employs TRBV30 and TRBJ1-5; D is unclear. The germline V and J ends were trimmed by 1 base and 4 bases, with 5 bases remaining between them. The length of the CDR3 is 12 residues. Germline CDR1 GTSNPN, CDR2 SVGIG (reference sequence). The CDR3 nucleotides read TGTGCCTGGAGTGCGGGGAATCAGCCCCAGCATTTT. Protein sequence: CAWSAGNQPQHF.

This chain links TRBV25-1 with TRBJ2-7, with D uncertain. The V end was cut by 1 base, the J end by 1 base, with 5 bases between. Germline assignment: CDR1 MGHDK and CDR2 SYGVNS. The CDR3 has 13 residues. Here the CDR3 reads CASSESRSYEQYF. CDR3 bases: TGTGCCAGCAGTGAATCCCGATCCTACGAGCAGTACTTC.

The chain links TRBV2 to TRBJ1-6, with D perhaps TRBD1 (5 bases). The V and J ends lost 6 bases and 8 bases respectively, with 5 bases between them. The CDR3 consists of 11 residues. CDR1 and CDR2 from the germline V gene are SNHLY and FYNNEI. The CDR3 sequence: CASSRDSPLHF. The DNA of the CDR3 is TGTGCCAGCAGCAGGGATTCACCCCTCCACTTT.

The rearrangement joins TRBV5-1 to TRBJ2-2, with TRBD1 matching 7 bases. CDR3 size: 17 residues. Per germline, CDR1 SGHRS and CDR2 YFSETQ. Losses at the gene ends were 7 bases for V and 4 bases for J; bases not matched to a gene: 16. The CDR3 bases are TGCGCCAGCGGGTCACCGCAGGGGGTCGGAGGCACCGGGGAGCTGTTTTTT. Amino acids: CASGSPQGVGGTGELFF.

This clone has just a few counts. The V call is TRBV6-5, the J call TRBJ2-5, with TRBD2 identical over 8 bases. V lost 5 bases and J lost 4; bases outside the gene matches: 6. Germline-derived CDR1 and CDR2 are MNHEY and SVGAGI. The CDR3 consists of 14 residues. CDR3 in DNA: TGTGCCAGCAGTCTCCAGCGGGGGAGAGAGACCCAGTACTTC. Protein sequence: CASSLQRGRETQYF.

The J gene is TRBJ2-7, the V gene TRBV9; 8 bases are shared with TRBD1. Germline CDR1 reads SGDLS; CDR2 reads YYNGEE. The CDR3 totals 15 residues. The ends lost 4 bases at V and 3 bases at J; junction bases unmatched: 9. This CDR3 is CASSTGTGSFYEQYF. CDR3 DNA sequence: TGTGCCAGCAGCACCGGGACAGGTTCTTTCTACGAGCAGTACTTC.

This rearrangement joins TRBV6-1 to TRBJ1-1; D uncertain. Germline CDR1 and CDR2: MNHNS and SASEGT. V shed 6 bases and J shed 0 bases, with 5 bases lying between them. The CDR3 totals 12 residues. CDR3 nucleotides: TGTGCCAGCAGCTACATGAACACTGAAGCTTTCTTT. Residues: CASSYMNTEAFF.

This clone was seen just once. The V call is TRBV7-9, the J call TRBJ1-2; perhaps TRBD1 as D (5 bases). Germline lookup yields CDR1 SEHNR and CDR2 FQNEAQ (reference sequence). V dropped 3 bases and J dropped 3 bases, with 11 bases sitting between them. This CDR3 comprises 14 residues. This chain's CDR3 is CASSFRVPDYGYTF. CDR3 sequence (DNA): TGTGCCAGCAGCTTCAGGGTCCCCGACTATGGCTACACCTTC.

The chain links TRBV7-6 to TRBJ1-3, with D unresolved. The CDR3 loop spans 20 amino acids. Germline assignment: CDR1 SGHVS and CDR2 FNYEAQ. The V gene lost 3 bases and the J gene lost 2 bases, with 26 bases spanning the gap. CDR3 loop: CASSFSLRWPASSAGNTIYF. CDR3 coding DNA: TGTGCCAGCAGCTTTAGTCTAAGGTGGCCAGCATCCTCGGCTGGAAACACCATATATTTT.

The chain carries TRBV4-1 and TRBJ2-7, with D possibly being TRBD1 or TRBD2 (6 bases each). The germline gives CDR1 MGHRA, CDR2 YSYEKL. This CDR3 has 13 residues. V lost 0 bases to trimming and J lost 6 bases, with 9 bases between them. The CDR3: CASSQDSGAEQYF. Here the CDR3 DNA reads TGCGCCAGCAGCCAAGATTCGGGGGCCGAGCAGTACTTC.

This sequence joins TRBV5-4 and TRBJ1-2; D gene uncertain. CDR3 length equals 15 residues. The V end lost 1 base, the J end lost 8 bases, and 18 bases lay between the germline ends. The V gene's germline CDR1 is SGHNT and CDR2 YYREEE (reference sequence). The CDR3 DNA sequence: TGTGCCAGCAGCTTGAATGCCGCCGCAGTTTGGGGCTACACCTTC. It yields the protein CASSLNAAAVWGYTF.

J is TRBJ1-4 and V is TRBV2; D is perhaps TRBD1 (5 bases). V shed 3 bases and J shed 10 bases, with 6 bases lying between them. The CDR3 length is 11 residues. Germline lookup yields CDR1 SNHLY and CDR2 FYNNEI. CDR3 nucleotides: TGTGCCAGCAGTGATAGGGGAAAACTGTTTTTT. As protein: CASSDRGKLFF.

This chain uses TRBV6-1 with TRBJ2-2; TRBD1 might be the D (6 bases). CDR1 is MNHNS and CDR2 is SASEGT in the germline V gene. The CDR3 is 15 amino acids. Trimming took off 7 bases at V and 7 bases at J, with 19 bases between the two ends. The CDR3 sequence is CASKKIQGSVGELFF. CDR3 DNA sequence: TGTGCCAGCAAAAAAATACAGGGTTCGGTCGGGGAGCTGTTTTTT.

V and J are TRBV2 and TRBJ1-4, with 7 bases matching TRBD1. This CDR3 is built from 16 residues. Germline CDR1 SNHLY, CDR2 FYNNEI. The J segment lost 5 bases and the V segment lost 7 bases, leaving 13 bases of the junction unmatched. The CDR3 protein is CASNIDRASLNEKLFF. The CDR3 nucleotides are TGTGCCAGCAATATTGACAGGGCCTCATTAAATGAAAAACTGTTTTTT.

This clone was recorded a few times. This chain links TRBV6-5 with TRBJ1-6, with 7 bases that match TRBD1. The germline CDR1 and CDR2 sequences are MNHEY and SVGAGI. After removal of 6 bases from V and 10 bases from J, the junction contained 9 bases not matched to a gene. The CDR3 is 14 amino acids. The chain's CDR3 is CASSTGTVYSPLHF. The CDR3 DNA reads TGTGCCAGCAGCACCGGGACAGTTTACTCACCCCTCCACTTT.

This chain links TRBV11-1 with TRBJ2-3, with 10 bases that match TRBD2. The CDR3 covers 18 residues. The germline CDR1 and CDR2 sequences are SGHAT and FQDESV (reference sequence). The ends lost 4 bases at V and 2 bases at J; junction bases unmatched: 12. For the CDR3, the DNA is TGTGCCAGCAGCTACGAACTAGCGGGGATGGAGCTCACAGATACGCAGTATTTT. Its translation: CASSYELAGMELTDTQYF.

The J gene is TRBJ1-6, the V gene TRBV5-1, with D tentatively TRBD1 (6 bases). CDR1 is SGHRS, CDR2 YFSETQ, per germline. V gave up 4 bases and J gave up 0 bases, with 8 bases separating them. The CDR3 spans 15 residues. As DNA, the CDR3 is TGCGCCAGCAGCGAGGACAGCTCCTATAATTCACCCCTCCACTTT. The encoded protein is CASSEDSSYNSPLHF.

The V call is TRBV9, the J call TRBJ2-1, with 10 bases matching TRBD2. The CDR3 extends over 14 amino acids. V lost 6 bases to trimming and J lost 5 bases; unmatched junction nucleotides: 5. Germline CDR1 SGDLS, CDR2 YYNGEE. The CDR3 bases are TGTGCCAGCACCGGACTAGCGGCGCACAATGAGCAGTTCTTC. Protein product: CASTGLAAHNEQFF.

The V call is TRBV6-1, the J call TRBJ2-1; possibly TRBD2 for D (6 bases). Germline assignment: CDR1 MNHNS and CDR2 SASEGT. The CDR3 sequence is 14 residues long. The germline V and J ends were trimmed by 6 bases and 9 bases, with 18 bases remaining between them. The CDR3 here is CASSDKIAVGEQFF. The CDR3 DNA follows: TGTGCCAGCAGCGATAAAATAGCGGTTGGTGAGCAGTTCTTC.

The DNA of the CDR3 is TGTGCCAGCAGTGTAGGGGGAGTCACTAATGAAAAACTGTTTTTT. Residues: CASSVGGVTNEKLFF. The chain uses TRBV2 and TRBJ1-4, with a weak D call TRBD1 (6 bases). The length of the CDR3 is 15 residues. The germline V gene has CDR1 SNHLY and CDR2 FYNNEI. V lost 4 bases and J lost 2, with 11 bases in between. The variable domain in full, with the rest retrieved from reference TRBV2 and TRBJ1-4, is EPEVTQTPSHQVTQMGQEVILRCVPISNHLYFYWYRQILGQKVEFLVSFYNNEISEKSEIFDDQFSVERPDGSNFTLKIRSTKLEDSAMYFCASSVGGVTNEKLFFGSGTQLSVL.

The chain employs TRBV19 and TRBJ2-7; 7 bases line up with TRBD2. CDR1 is LNHDA and CDR2 is SQIVND in the germline V gene (reference sequence). The trim removed 11 bases at V and 6 bases at J, leaving 7 bases unmatched. This CDR3 has 11 residues. In nucleotides, the CDR3 is TGTGCCTCTGGGGGGGGGACCGAGCAGTACTTC. Encoded protein: CASGGGTEQYF.

With regard to this clone: Other DNA sequences in the same sample also yield this CDR3. The CDR3 reads CASSPSPQPEAFF. CDR3 nucleotides: TGTGCCAGCTCACCTAGCCCCCAACCTGAAGCTTTCTTT. V usage is TRBV18 and J usage is TRBJ1-1; no definite D call. The germline CDR1 and CDR2 sequences are KGHSH and LQKENI. Deletions cut 3 bases from V and 6 bases from J, with 11 bases between. This CDR3 has 13 residues.

This clone showed up just once. J is TRBJ2-3 and V is TRBV14; D possibly corresponds to TRBD2 (6 bases). Germline lookup yields CDR1 SGHDN and CDR2 FVKESK. This CDR3 is 16 amino acids long. The germline V and J ends were trimmed by 5 bases and 6 bases, with 21 bases remaining between them. The CDR3 loop is CASSATSNLYVDTQYF. CDR3 nucleotides: TGTGCCAGCAGCGCAACTAGCAACTTATATGTGGATACGCAGTATTTT. Full variable domain (outside the CDR3, taken from reference TRBV14 and TRBJ2-3): EAGVTQFPSHSVIEKGQTVTLRCDPISGHDNLYWYRRVMGKEIKFLLHFVKESKQDESGMPNNRFLAERTGGTYSTLKVQPAELEDSGVYFCASSATSNLYVDTQYFGPGTRLTVL.

V and J are TRBV5-4 and TRBJ1-4; D is uncertain. CDR3 length equals 16 residues. Germline V gene lookup returns CDR1 SGHNT and CDR2 YYREEE (reference sequence). V lost 4 bases to trimming and J lost 4 bases, with 17 bases between them. This CDR3 reads CASSRDGLRNNEKLFF. In DNA, the CDR3 is TGTGCCAGCAGCCGAGATGGTTTGAGGAATAATGAAAAACTGTTTTTT.

The chain recombines TRBV18 with TRBJ2-5, with 9 bases identical to TRBD1. From germline, CDR1 is KGHSH and CDR2 LQKENI. V trimming: 3 bases; J trimming: 5 bases; junction bases outside the gene matches: 4. The CDR3 sequence is 14 residues long. CDR3 amino acids: CASSPDRGWETQYF. CDR3 coding DNA: TGTGCCAGCTCACCGGACAGGGGTTGGGAGACCCAGTACTTC.

J is TRBJ2-5 and V is TRBV7-2; TRBD1 matches at 9 bases. Unmatched junction bases numbered 4, after V lost 6 bases and J lost 5 bases. CDR3 length: 13 amino acids. Germline-derived CDR1 and CDR2 are SGHTA and FQGNSA. The CDR3 bases are TGTGCCAGCAGACCCGGACAGGGGGAGACCCAGTACTTC. It translates to CASRPGQGETQYF. The full variable domain, rest sourced from reference TRBV7-2 and TRBJ2-5, is GAGVSQSPSNKVTEKGKDVELRCDPISGHTALYWYRQSLGQGLEFLIYFQGNSAPDKSGLPSDRFSAERTGGSVSTLTIQRTQQEDSAVYLCASRPGQGETQYFGPGTRLLVL.